This T cell receptor beta chain is drawn from a study of cytomegalovirus exposure and HLA in healthy donors (dated by TCRdb to about 2017). Study-wide context: An earlier analysis of several hundred of the donors reported about 300 Gb of sequence data and roughly 120 million unique TCR beta sequences obtained from about 179 million T cells. An early release that covered fewer than 750 HLA-typed donors contained around 300 gigabases of sequencing data and tens of millions of unique TCR sequences. Of the roughly 400 genotyped donors, about 80% fell in the genetic ancestry cluster associated with self-reported Caucasian donors. The study aimed to test whether cataloging public T cell receptors could reveal signatures of past pathogen exposure. The study used immunosequencing to profile the T cell repertoires of approximately 630 subjects and linked those repertoires to cytomegalovirus serostatus. A separate validation cohort of about 110 different subjects was used in addition to the roughly 670-subject first cohort. High-throughput TCR immunosequencing, statistical association of individual TCRs with disease status, and machine learning were combined to predict cytomegalovirus infection status. In a later analysis, previously published TCR beta repertoires from hundreds of donors were re-analyzed and high-resolution HLA genotyping was added so that TCR occurrence patterns could be studied. The later analysis used no new phenotypic data to find candidate immune exposures, relying instead on TCR beta sequences and their occurrence across donors. In an earlier analysis of roughly 580 of the donors, high-throughput TCR beta sequencing was used to judge whether each TCR beta V gene segment behaved as functional or pseudogenic. Donor age, sex, ethnicity and CMV serostatus were compiled together with the repertoire data. Genome-wide SNP genotypes for about three fifths of the 666 donors were used in a later genetic analysis, which treated that subset as a discovery cohort. All discovery cohort repertoires had been generated using a single sequencing platform. Class I and class II HLA loci were covered by the typing at four-digit resolution. The number of donors typed differed by locus, with roughly 620-630 for A, B, C, DRB1 and DQB1, roughly 520 for DQA1, nearly 610 for DPA1, and 400 to 490 for DPB1. Because of strong linkage in the cohort, five DR-DQ haplotypes were treated as single units for association and clustering. On average, around 230,000 unique TCR beta nucleotide sequences were sequenced per donor among 350 to 400 genotyped donors of the cohort, with around 19% of those sequences being non-productive.

The research as a whole found: According to a later genetic analysis, donors in an Asian-associated ancestry cluster had fewer N-insertions in productive TCRs than the approximately 650-donor mean. Most TCR sequences were observed very rarely across donors, whereas some public TCRs were present in many individuals. Broadly in line with IMGT annotations, most TCR beta V segments showed up in productive rearrangements about 87% or about 30% of the time in an earlier analysis of approximately 640 of the donors. A later analysis found that most CMV-associated TCR beta chains appeared HLA-restricted, with HLA associations seemingly driven largely by CMV exposure. A further reported finding was that TCR beta sequences accurately predicted the HLA-A and HLA-B alleles for most subjects in the first cohort. Approximately 18 rarely observed V segments, including chromosome 9 orphons, were excluded from the earlier analysis of a few hundred of the donors because counts were too low. A later analysis found that TCR association rates varied across HLA loci, with DRB1 alleles showing the most associated TCRs and HLA-C alleles the fewest. Some IMGT-functional V segments, including TRBV6-2 and TRBV6-3, could not be told apart with the 87-base-pair reads, so those segments were excluded. A cluster of highly shared sequence variants was judged likely to be a technical artifact of the sequencing pipeline. In vitro tests confirmed that a few of the cytomegalovirus-associated TCR beta chains recognize cytomegalovirus antigens. In a later genetic analysis, a missense DCLRE1C variant was associated with V-gene and J-gene trimming of TCR beta chains, and the association was replicated in an independent cohort. A later analysis reported that several top co-occurrence clusters appeared linked to parvovirus B19, influenza, CMV and Epstein-Barr virus. In the study, 150 to 200 TCR beta chains were listed as associated with cytomegalovirus. Immune exposure information for the cohort was limited to CMV serostatus. At a false discovery rate of 0.05, a later analysis linked around 15,000 TCR beta sequences to specific HLA alleles. Sequencing depth was assumed to be roughly uniform across donors in the presence/absence analyses, though that assumption may not hold. A later analysis found that HLA-associated TCR beta chains were more clonally expanded and had lower generation probabilities than equally common non-associated chains. When HLA alleles, especially DR and DQ, strongly co-occurred, attributing TCR associations to individual alleles was difficult. Correlated functional status among segregating V segments might be attributable to linkage disequilibrium, but an unknown experimental factor could not be ruled out. HLA typing was unavailable for some donors at each locus, so association tests used only the typed subset. This cohort had only TCR beta chains sequenced, and the lack of alpha or paired-chain data limited which features could be detected. The classifier was reported to diagnose cytomegalovirus status with high specificity and sensitivity in both the original and validation cohorts. It was suggested by the authors that the approach could potentially be generalized to other disease states and immunological phenotypes.

Concerning this clone: Its cognate antigen has yet to be identified. The input lacks base qualities; no much larger clone sits a single base away.

The cohort was made up of approximately 700 healthy bone marrow donors. Cohort members were all nominally healthy when sampled, although unrecorded immune exposures were likely present. The donor tested CMV seronegative and was one of the 352 seronegative cohort members. Each donor provided a peripheral blood sample, and peripheral blood mononuclear cells were used for TCR beta sequencing. The Qiagen DNeasy Blood Extraction Kit was used to extract genomic DNA from the blood cell samples. Library method: the immunoSEQ multiplex PCR assay. A mixture of 60 forward primers for TCR Vbeta segments and 13 reverse primers for TCR Jbeta segments was used in the multiplex PCR. The CDR3 region of rearranged TCR beta genes was amplified from genomic DNA with a multiplex PCR assay. The amplified TCR beta libraries were sequenced on the Illumina HiSeq System as 87-base-pair reads. As for how the authors treated the data: Across the 700 or so repertoires, a later analysis counted tens of millions of unique TCR beta chains, approximately 12 million of which were shared by at least two donors. Raw reads were error-corrected and collapsed into unique sequences by a nearest-neighbor algorithm in which closely related sequences were merged to remove PCR and sequencing errors. V, D and J gene segments were assigned by aligning CDR3 sequences to IMGT reference sequences. For a sequence to be retained, at least a six-nucleotide match to both a V gene segment and a J gene segment was required. A rearrangement counted as productive if the CDR3 had no stop codons and remained in frame with V and J, and every other rearrangement counted as non-productive. CDR3 was defined by IMGT convention, running from the second conserved V-encoded cysteine to the conserved J-encoded phenylalanine. The earlier analysis of roughly 590 of the donors excluded any sequence lacking an unambiguous match to a single V gene segment. An earlier analysis of a few hundred of the donors called V segments functional above 56.7% productive rearrangements and segregating when the between-donor standard deviation exceeded 5%. A statistical classification framework was developed to diagnose cytomegalovirus status using the catalog of TCR beta chain sequences. In a later analysis, TCR nucleotide sequences were compared against IMGT/GENE-DB human TR gene sequences so that V and J genes could be assigned. Using the TCRdist pipeline, a later analysis assigned CDR3 sequences along with most-parsimonious VDJ recombination scenarios. In a later analysis, each TCR beta chain was defined by its CDR3 amino acid sequence together with its V-gene family, and reads lacking a unique V-gene family were excluded. To address suspected cross-contamination and a sequencing artifact, a later analysis removed around 600 highly shared, low-generation-probability nucleotide sequences. In a later analysis, a clonal expansion index for each public chain was calculated from normalized within-repertoire ranks of inferred template counts. In a later analysis, generation probabilities were computed with a VDJ recombination model fitted to out-of-frame rearrangements, and the resulting probabilities were checked against IGoR. Hypergeometric tests were used in a later analysis to score TCR-TCR, TCR-HLA and TCR-CMV co-occurrence, with a repertoire-size bias correction applied to the TCR pairs. A later analysis estimated false discovery rates by permuting HLA or CMV assignments 20 times. In a later analysis, co-occurring TCRs were grouped using DBSCAN, with TCRdist sequence similarity added in when clustering inside HLA-allele-positive subsets. For co-occurrence clustering, repertoires with fewer than 30,000 or more than 120,000 public chains were excluded, along with roughly 5 repertoires with anomalous nucleotide sharing. TCRdb obtained this table from immuneACCESS and retained in-frame rearrangements with V and J assigned. These tables miss some clones; where compared with another copy, unresolved V genes account for less than half of the shortfall, and the remainder is unexplained. That table furnishes V, J and clone size, whereas the DNA furnished D and trimming. The table for this sample lists about 200,000 clones; roughly four fifths of them were counted only once. Under 2% of the sample goes to the ten largest clones.

Relative to germline, V is 5 bases shorter and J is 0 bases shorter, with 5 bases between their ends. CDR1 and CDR2 (ENHRY, SYGVKD) derive from the germline V gene. The CDR3 runs 14 amino acids, cysteine and phenylalanine included. This entry keeps only the CDR3 DNA: 42 bases, framed from base 1. The V and J segments used are TRBV10-3 and TRBJ2-6; a tentative D call is TRBD1 (5 bases match). The sample consisted of PBMCs. This TCR was sampled from a man in his thirties or forties in good health and CMV-seronegative. For the CDR3, the sequence is CAISRGSGANVLTF. DNA sequence: TGTGCCATCAGTAGGGGCTCTGGGGCCAACGTCCTGACTTTC.